This T cell receptor (beta chain) stems from a study of T cell repertoires in cytomegalovirus infection. The wider study: Evidence of both CMV infection and a matching HLA type came from public TCR beta signatures. General study findings and limits: CMV-specific TCR beta clonotypes restricted by HLA-C were the ones dominating the ex vivo response. Pooled public TCR beta family frequency picked out CMV carriers with the relevant HLA.

MiXCR, run by TCRdb on the reads, gives a single entry per CDR3 protein. Counted here are 200,000 to 250,000 distinct CDR3 sequences, about 40% occurring once; the ten biggest clones make up 55% to 70%. This clonotype was detected a few times. Its antigen is not known. This material consisted of CD8+ T cells from cultured PBMCs, taken from culture after CMV antigen stimulation. This sequence was found in a human donor in good health (CMV status not recorded). Some clones in this sample may be carry-over from other donors' samples.

CDR3 sequence reads: CASSPQGGSRFEETQYF. CDR3 nucleotides: TGTGCCAGCAGCCCCCAGGGGGGGTCGCGCTTCGAAGAGACCCAGTACTTC. J is TRBJ2-5 and V is TRBV28; the D call may be TRBD1 or TRBD2 (7 bases each). Germline lookup yields CDR1 MDHEN and CDR2 SYDVKM. The CDR3 extends over 17 amino acids. The V gene lost 6 bases and the J gene lost 3 bases, with 23 bases spanning the gap.